This T cell receptor beta chain was sequenced in a study of blood T cell repertoires in COVID-19 (TCRdb year 2020). About the full investigation: Samples covering the acute and convalescent phases of COVID-19 were provided by collaborators in the United States, Italy and Spain. The material from the prospective study consisted of cDNA or gDNA derived from T cells, B-cell-depleted T cells, or PBMCs. Deeply sampled blood TCRbeta repertoires from subjects exposed to, actively infected with, or recovered from COVID-19 were included in the dataset. The repertoires were released in a freely available public database meant as a resource for research on the immune response to SARS-CoV-2. Samples came from the ongoing ImmuneRACE study (first 160 participants) plus 1,254 subjects from 6 global collaborators. A de-identified subject ID, COVID-19 status, age in years and sex were almost always included in the sample metadata. Where available, HLA class I and class II types were taken from metadata supplied by the sample provider and were not determined by assay-based typing.

Of note for this clone: The target of this receptor is not known. Base-call qualities are not available, and no considerably larger clone is one nucleotide away.

TCRbeta CDR3 regions were amplified from genomic DNA using the immunoSEQ Assay, a bias-controlled multiplex PCR. Per the original workflow: The number of nucleated cells in each sample was estimated from the amplification of reference gene primers within the assay. To quantify the absolute abundance of each unique TCRbeta CDR3 rearrangement, sequence reads were collapsed and filtered. For each sample, productive Simpson clonality was calculated as the square root of Simpson's diversity index over productive rearrangements. Not all clones reach the TCRdb copy of this immuneACCESS table, which keeps in-frame sequences only. Checked studies attribute under half of the gap to unresolved V genes and leave the rest unexplained. Clonal size and the V and J genes are those of that table, whereas D and trimming came from the DNA. This sample gives 25,000 to 30,000 clones in total; around 72% of them show up just once. The top ten constitute 20% to 25% of the sample.

Study-wide conclusions, independent of this receptor: Clinical and demographic metadata were provided uncurated, with the amount varying by source and participant.

The CDR3 has 12 amino acids, counting the end cysteine and phenylalanine. Kept here is only the CDR3 DNA, which spans 36 bases and is read in frame from base 1. The trim is 6 bases for V and 3 bases for J, with a gap of 8 bases between the germline ends. Whole blood was collected in K2EDTA tubes by collaborating institutions according to the institutions' own protocols. For TCRbeta analysis, collaborators shipped samples as frozen whole blood, isolated PBMCs, or DNA extracted from either of those sample types. The sequence came from a boy aged 2 to 10 with active or convalescent COVID-19. The chain is encoded by TRBV12-3 or TRBV12-4 joined to TRBJ1-1, with the D gene not clear enough to name. Material: peripheral blood. The sequence in DNA is TGTGCCAGCAGCCCCATTCACACTGAAGCTTTCTTT. Its protein product is CASSPIHTEAFF.